The present entry profiles one T cell receptor beta chain with its context. Its antigen is undetermined. All the donors were Caucasian adults who lived in Nashville, Tennessee. Clones were sequenced by immunoSEQ multiplex PCR, and TCRdb holds only the in-frame ones, with some missing. The profile shows 2.3 million or so clones, about 92% of them singletons. This entry is derived from a study of shared clonotypes between healthy human individuals. Notes on the study in general: It was the non-shared clonotypes that had lower generation probabilities than clonotypes shared by all four donors. In general, naive subsets displayed greater estimated richness than memory subsets did. Expectations were that clonotype sharing among donors would be affected by sequencing depth.

The CDR3 runs 18 residues. V was clipped by 4 bases and J by 0 bases, with 21 bases between them. Looked up from germline, CDR1 is SGHTA and CDR2 is FQGNSA. What was sequenced was naive CD4+ T cells from PBMCs. Subset specified: CD45RA+ positively selected. The V gene is TRBV7-2, the J gene TRBJ2-5, with D maybe TRBD1 (7 bases). The origin of this receptor is a man between 18 and 29 years old in good health. Some clones in this sample may be carry-over from other donors' samples. CDR3 DNA sequence: TGTGCCAGCAGCTCGGACTACAGGGGAAAGTATTACCAAGAGACCCAGTACTTC. It encodes CASSSDYRGKYYQETQYF.